The 27 T cell receptor beta chains presented below share a single source sample, sequenced in a study of regulatory dendritic cells for organ transplantation (dated by TCRdb to about 2017). Library preparation used the immunoSEQ multiplex PCR assay. TCRdb took over this immuneACCESS table, retaining in-frame rearrangements with V and J assigned. Such tables are incomplete; in checked studies, under half of the missing clones stem from an unresolved V gene, and the remainder is unexplained. The sample records under 50,000 clones, 90% to 95% of which are singletons. The leading ten clones occupy over 0.1% of the sample. Material: naive CD8+ T cells from blood. This sample's cell subset or site label indicates: CD45RA+ naive T cells. These receptors originate from a human donor in good health.

This clone was observed a handful of times. The chain couples TRBV10-3 to TRBJ1-5; D remains unclear. This CDR3 contains 15 residues. V lost 3 bases, J lost 0 bases, and 9 bases lay in between. The V gene's germline CDR1 is ENHRY and CDR2 SYGVKD. This chain's CDR3 is CAISEMASSNQPQHF. CDR3 bases: TGTGCCATCAGTGAAATGGCCTCTAGCAATCAGCCCCAGCATTTT.

The CDR3 DNA follows: TGTGCCAGCGAAGACTCCGACAGGGGTAGAGAAGCTTTCTTT. It specifies CASEDSDRGREAFF. The rearrangement uses TRBV2 and TRBJ1-1; 8 positions match TRBD1. This CDR3 has 14 amino acids. Trimming cost V 8 bases and J 8 bases; bases outside gene matches: 13. Germline V CDR1 and CDR2: SNHLY, FYNNEI.

J is TRBJ2-3 and V is TRBV9; D remains unclear. V lost 4 bases, J lost 0 bases, and 21 bases lay in between. The CDR3 has 18 residues. From germline, CDR1 is SGDLS and CDR2 YYNGEE. The CDR3 is CASSPPIMVDASTDTQYF. CDR3 sequence (DNA): TGTGCCAGCAGCCCCCCAATAATGGTGGACGCTAGCACAGATACGCAGTATTTT.

This chain uses TRBV7-9 with TRBJ2-7, with 11 bases matching TRBD1. This CDR3 spans 14 amino acids. Germline trimming cut 8 bases from V and 2 bases from J; bases unmatched to any gene: 5. In germline, CDR1 is SEHNR, CDR2 FQNEAQ (reference sequence). The DNA of the CDR3 is TGTGCCAGCGCACCGGGACAGGGGGCCTACGAGCAGTACTTC. As protein: CASAPGQGAYEQYF.

V usage is TRBV21-1 and J usage is TRBJ2-5; the tabulated D call, TRBD1, remains unverified against the DNA. TRBV21-1 is a known pseudogene. This CDR3 is built from 15 residues. The CDR3 bases are TGTGCCAGCAGCAAATTGTGGACAACCAGGGAGACCCAGTACTTC. This gives the protein CASSKLWTTRETQYF.

The V and J genes are TRBV9 and TRBJ2-5; TRBD1 matches 7 bases. V was clipped by 5 bases and J by 0 bases; unmatched bases: 1. Germline V lookup: CDR1 SGDLS, CDR2 YYNGEE. The CDR3 runs 13 residues. CDR3 nucleotides: TGTGCCAGCAGAGGACAGGACCAAGAGACCCAGTACTTC. As protein: CASRGQDQETQYF.

This chain connects TRBV6-1 to TRBJ1-4, with D possibly TRBD1 on 5 matching bases. The germline CDR1 and CDR2 sequences are MNHNS and SASEGT. The length of the CDR3 is 12 residues. V was cut by 9 bases and J by 6 bases, with 11 bases left in between. The CDR3 is CASQGLDEKLFF. The CDR3 DNA follows: TGTGCCAGTCAGGGCCTAGATGAAAAACTGTTTTTT.

V is TRBV28 and J is TRBJ1-4, with D uncertain. CDR3 size: 15 residues. Looked up from germline, CDR1 is MDHEN and CDR2 is SYDVKM. With 6 bases removed from V and 8 bases from J, the gap between germline ends came to 19 bases. CDR3 bases: TGTGCCAGCAGGTATAACGAGGGTGCAAACGAAAAACTGTTTTTT. Translating gives CASRYNEGANEKLFF.

In its sample, this clone was seen once. The chain couples TRBV7-9 to TRBJ2-7; D unclear. CDR3 length equals 11 residues. Trimming took off 3 bases at V and 7 bases at J, with 7 bases between the two ends. Germline values: CDR1 SEHNR, CDR2 FQNEAQ (reference sequence). The CDR3 loop is CASSFAREQYF. DNA for the CDR3: TGTGCCAGCAGCTTTGCGCGTGAGCAGTACTTC.

The chain uses TRBV13 and TRBJ1-1; D is undetermined. This CDR3 comprises 20 residues. CDR1 is PRHDT and CDR2 is FYEKMQ in the germline V gene (reference sequence). The V gene lost 3 bases and the J gene lost 0 bases, with 26 bases spanning the gap. The CDR3 sequence is CASSFNPFRRYRYMNTEAFF. In nucleotides, the CDR3 is TGTGCCAGCAGCTTCAACCCGTTCAGACGGTATCGGTATATGAACACTGAAGCTTTCTTT.

The CDR3 is CATSTGDLNTNSPLHF. CDR3 DNA sequence: TGTGCCACCAGCACAGGGGACCTGAACACGAATTCACCCCTCCACTTT. The gene calls are TRBV15 and TRBJ1-6; D may be TRBD1 (6 bases). Per the germline V gene, CDR1 is LNHNV and CDR2 is YYDKDF (reference sequence). The CDR3 runs 16 residues. Deletions cut 4 bases from V and 7 bases from J, with 17 bases between.

V is TRBV4-2 and J is TRBJ1-2; 10 bases fit TRBD1. The CDR3 has 14 amino acids. Trimming removed 3 bases from V and 7 bases from J; junction bases left unmatched: 5. Germline CDR1 is LGHNA and CDR2 is YNFKEQ. CDR3 sequence (DNA): TGTGCCAGCAGCCAGGGACAGGGGTATGGTGGCTACACCTTC. This sequence encodes CASSQGQGYGGYTF.

This clone was counted a single time. The rearrangement joins TRBV7-9 to TRBJ2-7, with 13 bases fitting TRBD2. After removal of 5 bases from V and 3 bases from J, the junction contained 10 bases not matched to a gene. The germline CDR1 and CDR2 sequences are SEHNR and FQNEAQ (reference sequence). This CDR3 region has 17 residues. For the CDR3, the DNA is TGTGCCAGCAGCCCCAGACTAGCGGGGGGCCTAGTCTACGAGCAGTACTTC. Translating gives CASSPRLAGGLVYEQYF.

In DNA form, the CDR3 reads TGTGCCAGCTCCTCGACGGCCAACTATGGCTACACCTTC. It codes for CASSSTANYGYTF. The chain joins TRBV18 to TRBJ1-2; D uncertain. CDR1 and CDR2 (germline): KGHSH, LQKENI. The CDR3 runs to 13 residues. V shed 6 bases and J shed 2 bases, with 10 bases lying between them.

The V and J genes are TRBV27 and TRBJ2-1, with D perhaps matching TRBD1 (6 bases). Germline V gene lookup returns CDR1 MNHEY and CDR2 SMNVEV (reference sequence). CDR3 length: 15 residues. Trimming shortened V by 0 bases and J by 5 bases, and 11 bases separated the two germline ends. The CDR3 here is CASSLSGGTHNEQFF. Written as DNA, the CDR3 is TGTGCCAGCAGTTTATCAGGTGGGACACACAATGAGCAGTTCTTC.

The rearrangement joins TRBV19 to TRBJ2-1; D ambiguous. This CDR3 spans 13 amino acids. V dropped 5 bases and J dropped 3 bases, with 8 bases sitting between them. Germline CDR1 is LNHDA and CDR2 is SQIVND (reference sequence). CDR3 nucleotides: TGTGCCAGTAGTGTACGGTTCTACAATGAGCAGTTCTTC. It encodes CASSVRFYNEQFF.

This chain links TRBV9 with TRBJ2-7; 7 positions match TRBD1. CDR3 length: 14 amino acids. Trimming cost V 0 bases and J 1 base; bases outside gene matches: 1. Germline values: CDR1 SGDLS, CDR2 YYNGEE. The chain's CDR3 is CASSVETGSYEQYF. CDR3 bases: TGTGCCAGCAGCGTAGAGACAGGGTCCTACGAGCAGTACTTC.

This rearrangement joins TRBV6-5 to TRBJ2-7; D is unresolved. Germline V gene sequence: CDR1 MNHEY, CDR2 SVGAGI. Trimming left V 3 bases short and J 0 bases short, with 9 bases between. The CDR3 is made up of 14 amino acids. CDR3 loop: CASSYVGTSYEQYF. In DNA form, the CDR3 reads TGTGCCAGCAGTTATGTTGGCACCTCCTACGAGCAGTACTTC.

The table lists this clone with a count of one. The chain has TRBV19 and TRBJ1-2, with D hard to call. This CDR3 contains 15 residues. Trimming removed 0 bases at V and 4 bases at J, with 12 bases between. Looked up from germline, CDR1 is LNHDA and CDR2 is SQIVND (reference sequence). CDR3 nucleotides: TGTGCCAGTAGTATAGATCCCAGGAATTTCTATGGCTACACCTTC. Its protein product is CASSIDPRNFYGYTF.

The chain links TRBV7-9 to TRBJ2-7; TRBD2 matches at 7 bases. CDR1 SEHNR and CDR2 FQNEAQ come from the germline V gene (reference sequence). This CDR3 spans 17 amino acids. V dropped 4 bases and J dropped 2; count of bases not matched to a gene: 14. The CDR3 is CASSSLAGSRGAYEQYF. For the CDR3, the DNA is TGTGCCAGCAGCTCCTTAGCGGGCTCGCGGGGAGCCTACGAGCAGTACTTC.

The chain links TRBV5-1 to TRBJ2-1; D remains unclear. Germline V gives CDR1 SGHRS, CDR2 YFSETQ. V gave up 7 bases and J gave up 0 bases, with 14 bases separating them. The CDR3 extends over 15 amino acids. The CDR3 sequence: CASRMELSSYNEQFF. CDR3 nucleotide sequence: TGCGCCAGCCGGATGGAACTAAGCTCCTACAATGAGCAGTTCTTC.

V gene TRBV7-8 combines with J gene TRBJ2-1; D remains unclear. Per germline, CDR1 SGHVS and CDR2 FQNEAQ. CDR3 size: 15 residues. V was trimmed by 1 base and J by 2 bases, leaving 9 bases between them. This chain's CDR3 is CASSLVRSPYNEQFF. CDR3 in DNA: TGTGCCAGCAGCTTAGTTAGGTCCCCCTACAATGAGCAGTTCTTC.

This chain connects TRBV5-5 to TRBJ2-2; D is uncertain. Per the germline V gene, CDR1 is SGHKS and CDR2 is YYEKEE (reference sequence). This CDR3 has 18 amino acids. V was cut by 4 bases and J by 2 bases, with 21 bases left in between. CDR3 sequence (DNA): TGTGCCAGCAGCCCGGACGCGTTTTCGGTTTCTAACACCGGGGAGCTGTTTTTT. Its protein product is CASSPDAFSVSNTGELFF.

The V and J genes are TRBV7-9 and TRBJ2-5, with a possible D match to TRBD1 (5 bases). Per the germline V gene, CDR1 is SEHNR and CDR2 is FQNEAQ (reference sequence). V shed 5 bases and J shed 5 bases, with 9 bases lying between them. The CDR3 length is 12 residues. The CDR3 region has the DNA TGTGCCAGCAGCCCAGGGCGGGAGACCCAGTACTTC. Its translation: CASSPGRETQYF.

V and J are TRBV10-3 and TRBJ1-2; tentative D call: TRBD1 (6 bases). In germline, CDR1 is ENHRY, CDR2 SYGVKD. The CDR3 length is 15 residues. V lost 4 bases and J 4 bases, leaving 16 bases between the germline ends. The CDR3 protein is CAISVTDRISYGYTF. CDR3 coding DNA: TGTGCCATCAGTGTAACCGACAGGATTAGCTATGGCTACACCTTC.

V is TRBV7-9 and J is TRBJ1-2; 8 nucleotides match TRBD1. V lost 1 base, J lost 0 bases, and 4 bases stayed unmatched. Germline assignment: CDR1 SEHNR and CDR2 FQNEAQ (reference sequence). The CDR3 has 16 residues. CDR3 DNA sequence: TGTGCCAGCAGCTTAGTGGACAGGGAAGCTAACTATGGCTACACCTTC. Translation gives CASSLVDREANYGYTF.

The V gene is TRBV7-8, the J gene TRBJ2-7; the match to TRBD1 covers 9 bases. This CDR3 spans 15 amino acids. CDR1 is SGHVS and CDR2 is FQNEAQ in the germline V gene. With V trimmed by 5 bases and J by 3 bases, 8 bases remained unmatched. Here the CDR3 reads CASSVTGGPFYEQYF. CDR3 in DNA: TGTGCCAGCAGCGTGACAGGGGGTCCCTTCTACGAGCAGTACTTC. Full variable domain (remainder filled in from reference TRBV7-8 and TRBJ2-7): GAGVSQSPRYKVAKRGQDVALRCDPISGHVSLFWYQQALGQGPEFLTYFQNEAQLDKSGLPSDRFFAERPEGSVSTLKIQRTQQEDSAVYLCASSVTGGPFYEQYFGPGTRLTVT.